This TCR beta chain was sequenced in a study of shared clonotypes between healthy human individuals (dated by TCRdb to about 2020). With respect to the entire study: The cohort included a few men and two women between 18 and 49 years of age. The study deeply sequenced blood TCR repertoires of five healthy adults to estimate repertoire size and the extent of clonotype sharing between individuals. Different laboratories and diverse techniques were used to prepare libraries and sequence TCR repertoires, to increase sequencing depth and limit assay-specific biases. For each donor, CD4 naive and CD4 memory were each given three plates, CD8 naive was given two plates, and CD8 memory was given one plate. Each donor's leukapheresis produced roughly between about 0.9 and 9.5 billion PBMCs. The research as a whole found: Sampling was restricted to blood, and TCR repertoires in tissue are likely to differ from TCR repertoires in blood. Based on pairwise subsampling, the degree of clonotype sharing among donors was expected to be affected by sequencing depth. Roughly 5.2% of naive CD4, approximately 3.7% of naive CD8, roughly 2.4% of memory CD4, and about 0.4% of memory CD8 clonotypes were shared across several donors. The small number of donors limited the genetic and exposure-history diversity represented. Naive subsets generally had larger estimated clonotype richness than memory subsets. Compared with non-shared clonotypes, the clonotypes found in all four sorted-subset donors had higher generation probabilities. Incomplete sequencing was indicated by rarefaction of sorted-subset datasets, despite the large sequencing depth.

CD8 naive samples were CD45RO-negative cells positively selected for CCR7, giving a CD45RA+CCR7+ population that excluded TemRA cells. The donors were healthy, HIV-negative adults who had no recently reported acute infections or vaccinations. Every donor was a Caucasian adult residing in Nashville, Tennessee, USA. After blood collection by leukapheresis, PBMCs were isolated using Ficoll-Histopaque density gradient centrifugation and then cryopreserved in the vapor phase of liquid nitrogen. Analytical flow cytometry was used to check the purity and quantity of every magnetically sorted T cell population. Genomic DNA was isolated from every sorted fraction and measured by UV absorbance on a Nanodrop 2000c. The germline V gene provides CDR1 WSHSY and CDR2 SAAADI. V and J lose 2 bases and 4 bases, and a span of 18 bases separates them. The cysteine opens and the phenylalanine closes a CDR3 of 16 amino acids. The CDR3 DNA has 48 bases and is translated from base 1.

Remarks on this clone: Its antigen is currently not known. No quality values exist for individual bases; no much larger clone is one base distant.

Using the deep immunoSEQ assay, multiplex PCR amplified TCR CDR3 regions from genomic DNA. Extracted genomic DNA from each cell subset was spread evenly across all wells of several immunoSEQ 96-well plates, with each plate serving as a replicate. For sorted subsets, approximately 200 ng of genomic DNA, equivalent to some 30,000 T cell genomes, went into each replicate PCR. Purified libraries were measured with a Qubit 3.0 fluorometer, size-checked on a Bioanalyzer 2100, and measured again with the KAPA Library Quantification kit. Each immunoSEQ 96-well plate was sequenced on its own single-read 150-cycle Illumina NextSeq 550 flow cell. In the authors' own workflow: Because the immunoSEQ output held only junctional sequences and lacked quality scores, the filtering could not match the filtering applied to full-length reads. To assign V/J genes and CDR3, sequences were annotated using PyIR, a Python wrapper for IgBLAST v1.9, with IMGT germline references. Reads were removed for weak V/J assignments (E-value above 1e-6), missing CDR3, stop codons, out-of-frame junctions, or ambiguous translated residues. V3J clonotypes were defined by identical inferred V gene, J gene, and CDR3 amino acid sequence. Percentage overlap between repertoires was calculated by dividing the number of shared unique clonotypes by the size of the smaller repertoire. Repertoire richness was assessed with RTK rarefaction, the Chao1 estimator, and Recon v2.1 estimates of unobserved clonotypes. Generation probabilities were computed with OLGA for all TCRbeta clonotypes obtained by the gDNA method from four donors. As stored in TCRdb, this immuneACCESS dataset retains in-frame rearrangements with V and J assigned. A fraction of the clones does not appear; measured against another copy, unresolved V genes explain less than half of the discrepancy, and the remainder lacks a known reason. The V and J calls and clone size were taken over from that table, and D and trimming were inferred from the DNA. The table for this sample lists hundreds of thousands of clones; about 91% of them were counted only once. The top ten hold 24% of the sample.

This receptor was identified in a young man in good health. This receptor chain uses TRBV10-2 and TRBJ2-7; TRBD2 is possibly the D segment (5 matching bases). Sequenced: naive CD8+ T cells sorted from blood. The cell subset or site label of this sample denotes: CD45RA+CCR7+. The CDR3 reads CASSENNLALAYEQYF. At the DNA level, the sequence is TGCGCCAGCAGTGAGAATAATCTAGCTTTAGCTTACGAGCAGTACTTC.